The clone carrying this T cell receptor beta chain was detected only a few times. The source of the sample is a study of blood T cell repertoires in COVID-19. Original analysis: Quantification of nucleated cells was approximated via reference gene primer amplification. Sequencing was performed with immunoSEQ multiplex PCR; in TCRdb, only in-frame clones are kept and a portion is missing. The DNA was the basis for D and trimming; V, J and clone size are from that table. The sample has 120,000 to 150,000 clones, approximately 85% seen once. This receptor was identified in a human donor with acute or convalescent COVID-19. The donor label of this sample is uncertain. The sample taken for sequencing was peripheral blood.

The CDR3 loop is CASSDSGGLNIYGYTF. CDR3 bases: TGTGCCAGCAGTGACTCTGGGGGACTTAATATCTATGGCTACACCTTC. The J gene is TRBJ1-2, the V gene TRBV6-4, with D perhaps TRBD1 (5 bases). The V gene's germline CDR1 is MRHNA and CDR2 SNTAGT. The CDR3 is made up of 16 amino acids. V was cut by 0 bases and J by 4 bases, with 15 bases left in between.